This TCR beta chain was obtained from a study of blood T cell repertoires in COVID-19. Study details: The study drew acute and convalescent COVID-19 samples from the United States, Italy and Spain.

CDR3 length: 13 amino acids. Germline CDR1 is LNHDA and CDR2 is SQIVND (reference sequence). V shed 3 bases and J shed 5 bases, with 10 bases lying between them. Source study methods: Amplification of reference gene primers was used by the study to estimate nucleated cell counts. TCRdb's table, derived via immunoSEQ multiplex PCR, lists solely in-frame clones and lacks some. V, J and clone size are taken as reported in that table, and D and trimming were inferred from the DNA itself. In the table there are approximately 100,000 clones, roughly 87% of which are singletons. This clone is a singleton in its sample.

What was sequenced was peripheral blood. This receptor was taken from a woman in her sixties with acute or convalescent COVID-19. The rearrangement uses TRBV19 and TRBJ1-1; D ambiguous. The CDR3 here is CASSINRRTEAFF. DNA for the CDR3: TGTGCCAGTAGTATTAACCGGAGGACTGAAGCTTTCTTT.